These 27 T cell receptor beta chains originate from one sample sequenced in a study of cytomegalovirus exposure and HLA in healthy donors. The method was immunoSEQ multiplex PCR; TCRdb's version includes in-frame clones alone and lacks a portion of them. The sample includes approximately 260,000 clones, approximately 86% of them seen just once. The sample consisted of PBMCs. These receptor sequences come from a woman aged 25 to 39 in good health and CMV-seropositive.

This sequence joins TRBV6-1 and TRBJ1-2; D not certain. Trimming shortened V by 5 bases and J by 4 bases, and 11 bases separated the two germline ends. CDR3 length: 13 amino acids. The germline gives CDR1 MNHNS, CDR2 SASEGT. The CDR3 DNA sequence: TGTGCCAGCAGTCTAGACTCACGCTATGGCTACACCTTC. Residues: CASSLDSRYGYTF.

V is TRBV4-1 and J is TRBJ2-7, with D possibly being TRBD2 (6 bases). Germline values: CDR1 MGHRA, CDR2 YSYEKL. Trimming left V 4 bases short and J 0 bases short, with 10 bases between. This CDR3 comprises 14 residues. This chain's CDR3 is CASSRRESSYEQYF. The DNA of the CDR3 is TGCGCCAGCAGCCGACGGGAGAGCTCCTACGAGCAGTACTTC.

This clone appeared a few times. The V gene is TRBV15, the J gene TRBJ2-7; TRBD1 is a possible D gene (6 bases). Germline assignment: CDR1 LNHNV and CDR2 YYDKDF (reference sequence). V was trimmed by 4 bases and J by 0 bases, leaving 13 bases between them. The CDR3 consists of 15 residues. The CDR3 DNA sequence: TGTGCCACCAGCATCGACGAGGGACACTCCTACGAGCAGTACTTC. Translation gives CATSIDEGHSYEQYF.

The chain recombines TRBV27 with TRBJ2-1, with 13 positions matching TRBD2. CDR3 length equals 16 residues. Germline CDR1 is MNHEY and CDR2 is SMNVEV (reference sequence). V shed 5 bases and J 7 bases; nucleotides not matched to a gene: 8. For the CDR3, the DNA is TGTGCCAGCAGTACTAAAGGGGGACTAGCGGGAAATGAGCAGTTCTTC. This gives the protein CASSTKGGLAGNEQFF.

This chain joins TRBV5-1 and TRBJ2-4; tentative D call: TRBD1 (5 bases). CDR3 length: 14 amino acids. Germline lookup yields CDR1 SGHRS and CDR2 YFSETQ. V lost 0 bases and J lost 1, with 5 bases in between. As DNA, the CDR3 is TGCGCCAGCAGCTTGGAGGGGGCCAAAAACATTCAGTACTTC. This codes for CASSLEGAKNIQYF. Based on the CDR3 plus reference TRBV5-1 and TRBJ2-4, the full variable domain is KAGVTQTPRYLIKTRGQQVTLSCSPISGHRSVSWYQQTPGQGLQFLFEYFSETQRNKGNFPGRFSGRQFSNSRSEMNVSTLELGDSALYLCASSLEGAKNIQYFGAGTRLSVL.

J is TRBJ2-7 and V is TRBV5-1; TRBD1 agrees at 7 bases. J lost 2 bases, V lost 0 bases, and 5 bases had no gene match. The germline CDR1 and CDR2 sequences are SGHRS and YFSETQ. This CDR3 contains 15 residues. Here the CDR3 DNA reads TGCGCCAGCAGCTTGGACCCGGGACAGACCTACGAGCAGTACTTC. Its protein is CASSLDPGQTYEQYF.

This clone was recorded only once. The rearrangement links TRBV25-1 to TRBJ2-5; 7 bases line up with TRBD2. Germline lookup yields CDR1 MGHDK and CDR2 SYGVNS. The CDR3 consists of 14 residues. The J segment lost 5 bases and the V segment lost 5 bases, leaving 8 bases of the junction unmatched. The CDR3 bases are TGTGCCAGCAGTTCCCCGGGACTACCGGAGACCCAGTACTTC. It specifies CASSSPGLPETQYF.

The genes are TRBV5-1 and TRBJ2-1; no reliable D call. V lost 0 bases to trimming and J lost 5 bases, with 6 bases between them. CDR3 length equals 13 residues. Germline assignment: CDR1 SGHRS and CDR2 YFSETQ. CDR3 residues: CASSLGVDNEQFF. CDR3 sequence (DNA): TGCGCCAGCAGCTTGGGCGTCGACAATGAGCAGTTCTTC.

Turning to this clone: A read error may account for a junction end that differs from germline. Other DNA sequences from this sample encode an identical CDR3 as well. The chain recombines TRBV5-1 with TRBJ2-7; 11 bases match TRBD1. The CDR3 totals 13 residues. Germline-derived CDR1 and CDR2 are SGHRS and YFSETQ. The CDR3 region is CASSLGQGDEQYF. The CDR3 DNA sequence: TGCGCCAGCAGTTTGGGACAGGGGGACGAGCAGTACTTC.

V is TRBV27 and J is TRBJ2-7; 8 bases are a match to TRBD1. In germline, CDR1 is MNHEY, CDR2 SMNVEV (reference sequence). The ends lost 8 bases at V and 5 bases at J; junction bases unmatched: 2. The CDR3 length is 11 residues. Here the CDR3 reads CASQDRDEQYF. The CDR3 DNA is TGTGCCAGCCAGGACAGGGACGAGCAGTACTTC.

The chain has TRBV6-5 and TRBJ1-4; D unclear. Germline V gene sequence: CDR1 MNHEY, CDR2 SVGAGI. CDR3 length: 15 residues. The ends were cut back, 0 bases at V and 6 bases at J, with 11 bases in the middle. The CDR3 sequence: CASSYSIQADEKLFF. CDR3 in DNA: TGTGCCAGCAGTTACTCCATCCAGGCAGATGAAAAACTGTTTTTT.

This rearrangement joins TRBV4-2 to TRBJ2-3; 9 bases fit TRBD2. The J segment lost 4 bases and the V segment lost 2 bases, leaving 25 bases of the junction unmatched. CDR1 is LGHNA, CDR2 YNFKEQ, per germline. CDR3 length equals 22 residues. The CDR3 DNA is TGTGCCAGCAGCCAAACCCTCCTGCCCTTTGCGGGAGGGCGAGGGCTTCCAGATACGCAGTATTTT. It codes for CASSQTLLPFAGGRGLPDTQYF.

V gene TRBV6-5 combines with J gene TRBJ2-5, with 7 bases lining up with TRBD2. CDR3 length: 15 amino acids. Germline loops: CDR1 MNHEY, CDR2 SVGAGI. Trimming took 6 bases from V and 5 from J; bases not matched to a gene: 12. The CDR3 reads CASRGGQGGWETQYF. The CDR3 DNA reads as TGTGCCAGCAGGGGTGGGCAGGGAGGGTGGGAGACCCAGTACTTC.

The chain recombines TRBV7-6 with TRBJ2-7; D might be TRBD2 (6 bases). Trimming took off 5 bases at V and 3 bases at J, with 17 bases between the two ends. The CDR3 has 15 residues. Germline V gene data show CDR1 as SGHVS and CDR2 as FNYEAQ. The CDR3 reads CASSLGPSEGYEQYF. The DNA of the CDR3 is TGTGCCAGCAGCCTAGGCCCTAGCGAAGGCTACGAGCAGTACTTC.

The chain joins TRBV5-1 to TRBJ2-7, with 16 bases matching TRBD2. Germline V CDR1 and CDR2: SGHRS, YFSETQ. The CDR3 consists of 16 residues. Losses at the gene ends were 3 bases for V and 2 bases for J; bases not matched to a gene: 2. The CDR3: CASSWGLAGGPYEQYF. CDR3 nucleotides: TGCGCCAGCAGCTGGGGACTAGCGGGAGGGCCCTACGAGCAGTACTTC.

The chain couples TRBV21-1 to TRBJ2-1; the DNA was not compared with TRBD2, the D call given in the table. TRBV21-1 is described as a pseudogene. The CDR3 has 19 residues. DNA of the CDR3: TGTGCCAGCAGCAAAGCCCTGGGATCTAGCCGTAGCTCCTACAATGAGCAGTTCTTC. Translated, it gives CASSKALGSSRSSYNEQFF.

The table lists this clone with a few counts. The chain has TRBV10-2 and TRBJ2-7; 7 nucleotides match TRBD2. This CDR3 has 14 residues. Germline CDR1 and CDR2: WSHSY and SAAADI. The V and J ends lost 6 bases and 6 bases, in that order; junction bases with no gene match: 11. As DNA, the CDR3 is TGCGCCAGCAGCGGCGGACTAGTGAACCCCGAGCAGTACTTC. It encodes CASSGGLVNPEQYF.

This chain connects TRBV10-3 to TRBJ2-3, with TRBD1 identical over 7 bases. Trimming removed 0 bases from V and 0 bases from J; junction bases left unmatched: 3. Germline-derived CDR1 and CDR2 are ENHRY and SYGVKD. The CDR3 is 16 residues long. DNA of the CDR3: TGTGCCATCAGTGAGTCCGGGACAGCTAGCACAGATACGCAGTATTTT. As protein: CAISESGTASTDTQYF.

The rearrangement links TRBV4-1 to TRBJ2-1; D gene unclear. V was shortened by 6 bases and J by 3 bases, with 3 bases between the two germline ends. Germline CDR1 MGHRA, CDR2 YSYEKL. CDR3 size: 11 residues. The CDR3 DNA follows: TGCGCCAGCAGACTCTACAATGAGCAGTTCTTC. This sequence encodes CASRLYNEQFF.

The rearrangement joins TRBV12-5 to TRBJ2-5, with 7 bases matching TRBD2. Looked up from germline, CDR1 is LGHNT and CDR2 is FRNRAP. V lost 6 bases to trimming and J lost 3 bases; unmatched junction nucleotides: 19. The CDR3 length is 18 residues. In nucleotides, the CDR3 is TGTGCTAGTGGACGGAGTAGCGGGCTAGTCTATAGGGAAGAGACCCAGTACTTC. This codes for CASGRSSGLVYREETQYF.

This sequence joins TRBV4-1 and TRBJ2-1, with TRBD1 matching 12 bases. With V trimmed by 3 bases and J by 8 bases, 8 bases remained unmatched. CDR3 length: 16 amino acids. Germline CDR1 reads MGHRA; CDR2 reads YSYEKL. CDR3 loop: CASSQRGQGALHEQFF. The CDR3 bases are TGCGCCAGCAGCCAGAGGGGACAGGGGGCGCTCCATGAGCAGTTCTTC.

V and J are TRBV9 and TRBJ1-2, with 9 positions matching TRBD1. The CDR3 length is 15 residues. The V gene end was trimmed by 2 bases and the J gene end by 4 bases; junction bases not matched to a gene: 6. CDR1 is SGDLS, CDR2 YYNGEE, per germline. This CDR3 is CASSVSTGGTYGYTF. CDR3 DNA sequence: TGTGCCAGCAGCGTCTCGACAGGGGGAACCTATGGCTACACCTTC.

The chain joins TRBV27 to TRBJ2-1; D gene uncertain. The ends were cut back, 1 base at V and 7 bases at J, with 8 bases in the middle. CDR1 is MNHEY, CDR2 SMNVEV, per germline (reference sequence). CDR3 length: 13 residues. The chain's CDR3 is CASSLLSGNEQFF. CDR3 DNA sequence: TGTGCCAGCAGTTTATTATCGGGTAATGAGCAGTTCTTC.

This clone was picked up one time. The chain joins TRBV7-9 to TRBJ2-2; maybe TRBD1 (5 bases). The CDR3 has 13 residues. Germline V gene sequence: CDR1 SEHNR, CDR2 FQNEAQ (reference sequence). Trimming stripped 5 bases from V and 6 bases from J, with 10 bases between. This CDR3 reads CASSQPGPGELFF. CDR3 bases: TGTGCCAGCAGCCAACCAGGGCCCGGGGAGCTGTTTTTT.

The gene calls are TRBV4-1 and TRBJ2-7; TRBD2 matches at 14 bases. The germline gives CDR1 MGHRA, CDR2 YSYEKL. The CDR3 is made up of 17 amino acids. V dropped 0 bases and J dropped 4; count of bases not matched to a gene: 5. CDR3 protein: CASSQDYGTSGSYEQYF. For the CDR3, the DNA is TGCGCCAGCAGCCAAGATTACGGGACTAGCGGGAGTTACGAGCAGTACTTC.

The chain employs TRBV4-1 and TRBJ2-1; TRBD2 matches at 7 bases. The CDR3 has 13 residues. CDR1 is MGHRA, CDR2 YSYEKL, per germline. J gave up 12 bases and V 5 bases, and 10 bases lay outside the gene matches. CDR3 loop: CASSFSGGGWQFF. CDR3 in DNA: TGCGCCAGCAGCTTTTCTGGGGGGGGATGGCAGTTCTTC.

The V call is TRBV4-1, the J call TRBJ1-4; D unresolved. This CDR3 region has 14 residues. The germline V gene encodes CDR1 MGHRA and CDR2 YSYEKL. V lost 3 bases, J lost 3 bases, and 8 bases lay in between. The CDR3 bases are TGCGCCAGCAGCCATCCCGGGGCTAATGAAAAACTGTTTTTT. It translates to CASSHPGANEKLFF.